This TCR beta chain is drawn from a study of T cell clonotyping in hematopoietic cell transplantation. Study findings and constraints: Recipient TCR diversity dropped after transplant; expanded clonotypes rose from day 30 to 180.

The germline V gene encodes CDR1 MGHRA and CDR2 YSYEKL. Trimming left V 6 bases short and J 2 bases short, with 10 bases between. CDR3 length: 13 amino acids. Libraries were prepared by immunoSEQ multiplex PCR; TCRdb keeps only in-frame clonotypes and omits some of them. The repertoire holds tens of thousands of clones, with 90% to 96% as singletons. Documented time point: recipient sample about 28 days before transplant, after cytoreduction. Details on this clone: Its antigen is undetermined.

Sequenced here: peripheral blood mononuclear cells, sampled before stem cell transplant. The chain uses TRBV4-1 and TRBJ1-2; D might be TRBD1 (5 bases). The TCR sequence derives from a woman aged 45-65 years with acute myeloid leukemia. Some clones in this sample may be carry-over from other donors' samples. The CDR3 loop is CASSGRENYGYTF. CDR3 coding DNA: TGCGCCAGCAGTGGCAGGGAAAACTATGGCTACACCTTC.